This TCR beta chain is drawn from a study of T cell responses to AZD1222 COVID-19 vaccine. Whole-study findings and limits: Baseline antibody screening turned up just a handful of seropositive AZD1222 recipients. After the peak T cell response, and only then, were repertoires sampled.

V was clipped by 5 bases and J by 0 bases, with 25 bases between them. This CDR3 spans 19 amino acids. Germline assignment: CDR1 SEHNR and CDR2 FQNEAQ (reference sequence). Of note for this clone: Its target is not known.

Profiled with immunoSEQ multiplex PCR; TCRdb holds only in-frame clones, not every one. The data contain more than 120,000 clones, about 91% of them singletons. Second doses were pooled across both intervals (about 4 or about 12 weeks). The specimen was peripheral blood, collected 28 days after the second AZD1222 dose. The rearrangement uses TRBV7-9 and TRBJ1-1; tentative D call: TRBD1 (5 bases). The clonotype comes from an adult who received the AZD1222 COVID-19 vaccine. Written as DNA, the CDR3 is TGTGCCAGCAGCCTCTTCAAGATGGGAGGGACGGTATTGAACACTGAAGCTTTCTTT. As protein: CASSLFKMGGTVLNTEAFF.